This T cell receptor (beta chain) was obtained from a study of a mutant IDH1 vaccine in newly diagnosed glioma. Study background: Patients received vaccination from 4-6 weeks after radiotherapy alone, or with temozolomide cycles. Most patients had received both radiotherapy and temozolomide, the prior options being radiotherapy, temozolomide, or both.

Concerning this clone itself: The target antigen is unknown.

Broader study findings: Shifts in the top peripheral T cell clonotypes seemed unrelated to pseudoprogression. Vaccination elicited immune responses in roughly 93% of patients.

The protocol was immunoSEQ multiplex PCR, while the TCRdb copy is restricted to in-frame clones and leaves out a portion. The sample holds 40,000 to 50,000 clones; less than 85% are singletons and the top ten take roughly 20%. Time point defined: week 47, end of study. Each dose of the vaccine consisted of 300 ug of mutant IDH1 20-mer peptide, with topical imiquimod. This CDR3 has 13 residues. V lost 2 bases to trimming and J lost 6 bases, with 10 bases between them. The germline V gene encodes CDR1 SEHNR and CDR2 FQNEAQ (reference sequence). The gene calls are TRBV7-9 and TRBJ1-1, with a weak D call TRBD1 (6 bases). The source of this sequence is a man aged 18 to 30 with glioma. Some clones in this sample may be carry-over from other donors' samples. Sequencing was performed on PBMCs, taken from a glioma patient whose treatment included an IDH1 peptide vaccine. The CDR3 nucleotides are TGTGCCAGCAGCTTACTACAGGGCGCTGAAGCTTTCTTT. Amino acids: CASSLLQGAEAFF. The full variable domain, with the rest looked up from reference TRBV7-9 and TRBJ1-1, is DTGVSQNPRHKITKRGQNVTFRCDPISEHNRLYWYRQTLGQGPEFLTYFQNEAQLEKSRLLSDRFSAERPKGSFSTLEIQRTEQGDSAMYLCASSLLQGAEAFFGQGTRLTVV.